Below, one TCR beta chain is given with its context. The V gene's germline CDR1 is SGHTA and CDR2 FQGNSA. This CDR3 is built from 13 residues. With 4 bases removed from V and 7 bases from J, the gap between germline ends came to 8 bases. This record comes from a study of blood T cell repertoires in COVID-19. Across the whole study: Sources were T cells, B-cell-depleted T cells, or PBMCs; the material itself was cDNA or gDNA.

As processed by the authors: How many nucleated cells were present was estimated from reference gene primer amplification. TCRdb's table, derived via immunoSEQ multiplex PCR, lists solely in-frame clones and lacks some. V and J calls and clone size come straight from that table; D and trimming were deduced from the DNA. Here the sample spans over 60,000 clones, nearly 90% being singletons. The source of this sequence is a man aged 50-60 years with acute or convalescent COVID-19. V usage is TRBV7-2 and J usage is TRBJ1-6; no reliable D call. Sequenced: peripheral blood. CDR3 region: CASSSEWNSPLHF. The CDR3 DNA reads as TGTGCCAGCAGCTCCGAGTGGAATTCACCCCTCCACTTT.